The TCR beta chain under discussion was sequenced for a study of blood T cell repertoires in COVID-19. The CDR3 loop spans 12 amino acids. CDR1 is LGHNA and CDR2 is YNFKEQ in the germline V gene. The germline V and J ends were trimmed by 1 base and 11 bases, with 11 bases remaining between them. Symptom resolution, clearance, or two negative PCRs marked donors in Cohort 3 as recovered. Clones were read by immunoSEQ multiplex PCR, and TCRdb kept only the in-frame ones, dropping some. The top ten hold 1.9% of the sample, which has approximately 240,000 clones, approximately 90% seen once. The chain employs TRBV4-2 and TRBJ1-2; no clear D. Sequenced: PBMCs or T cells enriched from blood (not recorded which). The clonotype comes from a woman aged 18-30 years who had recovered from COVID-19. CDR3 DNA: TGTGCCAGCAGCCAAGGGGCAGTGGGTTACACCTTC. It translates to CASSQGAVGYTF.